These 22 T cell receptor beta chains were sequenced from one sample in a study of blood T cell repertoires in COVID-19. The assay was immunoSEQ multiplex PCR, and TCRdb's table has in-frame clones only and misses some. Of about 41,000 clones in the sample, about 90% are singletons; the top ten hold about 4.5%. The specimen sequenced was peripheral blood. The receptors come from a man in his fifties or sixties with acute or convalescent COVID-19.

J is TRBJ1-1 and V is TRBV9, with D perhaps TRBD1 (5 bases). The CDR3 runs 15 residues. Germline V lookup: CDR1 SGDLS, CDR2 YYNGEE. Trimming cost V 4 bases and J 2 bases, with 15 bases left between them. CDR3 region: CASSPKGAENTEAFF. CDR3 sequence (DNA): TGTGCCAGCAGCCCCAAAGGGGCAGAAAACACTGAAGCTTTCTTT. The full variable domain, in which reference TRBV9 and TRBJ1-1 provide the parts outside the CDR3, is DSGVTQTPKHLITATGQRVTLRCSPRSGDLSVYWYQQSLDQGLQFLIQYYNGEERAKGNILERFSAQQFPDLHSELNLSSLELGDSALYFCASSPKGAENTEAFFGQGTRLTVV.

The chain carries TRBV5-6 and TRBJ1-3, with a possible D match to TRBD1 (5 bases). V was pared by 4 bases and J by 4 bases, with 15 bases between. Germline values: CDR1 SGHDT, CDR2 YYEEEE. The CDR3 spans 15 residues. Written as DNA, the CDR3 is TGTGCCAGCAGCAATATGACAGCCAAGGGAAACACCATATATTTT. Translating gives CASSNMTAKGNTIYF.

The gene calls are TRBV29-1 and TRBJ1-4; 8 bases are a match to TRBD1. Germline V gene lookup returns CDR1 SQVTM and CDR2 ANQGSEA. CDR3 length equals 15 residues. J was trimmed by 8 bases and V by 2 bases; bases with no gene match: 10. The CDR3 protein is CSVERVTGGEEKLFF. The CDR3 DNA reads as TGCAGCGTTGAACGGGTAACAGGGGGAGAGGAAAAACTGTTTTTT.

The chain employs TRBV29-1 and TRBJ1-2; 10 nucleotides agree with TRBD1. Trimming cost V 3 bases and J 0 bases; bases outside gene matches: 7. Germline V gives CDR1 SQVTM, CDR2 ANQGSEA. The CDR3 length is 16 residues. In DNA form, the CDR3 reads TGCAGCGTTGATGGAGGGGGACAGGGGACTAACTATGGCTACACCTTC. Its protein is CSVDGGGQGTNYGYTF. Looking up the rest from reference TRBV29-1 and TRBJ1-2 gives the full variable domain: SAVISQKPSRDICQRGTSLTIQCQVDSQVTMMFWYRQQPGQSLTLIATANQGSEATYESGFVIDKFPISRPNLTFSTLTVSNMSPEDSSIYLCSVDGGGQGTNYGYTFGSGTRLTVV.

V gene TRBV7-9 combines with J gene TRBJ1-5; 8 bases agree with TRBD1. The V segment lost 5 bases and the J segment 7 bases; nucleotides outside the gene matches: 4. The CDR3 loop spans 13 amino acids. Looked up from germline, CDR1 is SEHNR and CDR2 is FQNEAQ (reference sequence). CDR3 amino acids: CASSGTGAQPQHF. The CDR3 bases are TGTGCCAGCAGCGGGACAGGCGCACAGCCCCAGCATTTT.

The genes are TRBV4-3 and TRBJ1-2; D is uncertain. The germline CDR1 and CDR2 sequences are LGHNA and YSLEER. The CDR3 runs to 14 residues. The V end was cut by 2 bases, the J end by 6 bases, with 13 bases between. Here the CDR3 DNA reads TGCGCCAGCAGCCAACTCTCGAGGGCAGATGGCTACACCTTC. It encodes CASSQLSRADGYTF.

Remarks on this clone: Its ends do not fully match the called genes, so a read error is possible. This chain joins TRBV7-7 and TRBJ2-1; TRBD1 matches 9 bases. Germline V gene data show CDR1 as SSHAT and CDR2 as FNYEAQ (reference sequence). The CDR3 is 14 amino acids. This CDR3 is CASSPRQGVNEQFF. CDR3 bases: TGTGCTAGCAGCCCCCGACAGGGGGTCAATGAGCAGTTCTTC.

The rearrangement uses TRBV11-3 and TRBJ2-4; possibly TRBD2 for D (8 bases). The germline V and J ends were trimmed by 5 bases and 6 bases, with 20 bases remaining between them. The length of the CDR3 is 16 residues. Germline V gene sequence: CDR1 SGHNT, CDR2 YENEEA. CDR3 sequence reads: CASSPGGTREGNIQYF. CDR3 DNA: TGTGCCAGCAGCCCAGGGGGGACTAGAGAAGGAAACATTCAGTACTTC.

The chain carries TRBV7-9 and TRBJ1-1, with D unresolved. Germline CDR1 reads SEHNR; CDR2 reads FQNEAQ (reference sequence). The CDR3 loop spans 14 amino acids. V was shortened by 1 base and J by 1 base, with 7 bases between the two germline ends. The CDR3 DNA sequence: TGTGCCAGCAGCTTAGTCAGAGGGAACACTGAAGCTTTCTTT. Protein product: CASSLVRGNTEAFF.

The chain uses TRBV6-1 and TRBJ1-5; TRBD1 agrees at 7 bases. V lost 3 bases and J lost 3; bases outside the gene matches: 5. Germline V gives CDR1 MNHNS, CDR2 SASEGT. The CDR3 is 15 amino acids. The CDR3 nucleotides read TGTGCCAGCAGTGATAGGGACAGATACAATCAGCCCCAGCATTTT. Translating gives CASSDRDRYNQPQHF.

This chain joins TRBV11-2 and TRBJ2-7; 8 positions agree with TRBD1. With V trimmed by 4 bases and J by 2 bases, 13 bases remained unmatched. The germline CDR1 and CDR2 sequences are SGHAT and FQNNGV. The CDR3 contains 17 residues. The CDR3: CASSSKIQGELAYEQYF. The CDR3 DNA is TGTGCCAGCAGCTCTAAAATACAGGGGGAATTAGCCTACGAGCAGTACTTC.

CDR3 nucleotides: TGTGCCAGCAGCAAATTAGCCCCCAGCAATCAGCCCCAGCATTTT. It translates to CASSKLAPSNQPQHF. The V gene is TRBV21-1, the J gene TRBJ1-5. TRBV21-1 is flagged as a pseudogene. There are 15 residues in the CDR3.

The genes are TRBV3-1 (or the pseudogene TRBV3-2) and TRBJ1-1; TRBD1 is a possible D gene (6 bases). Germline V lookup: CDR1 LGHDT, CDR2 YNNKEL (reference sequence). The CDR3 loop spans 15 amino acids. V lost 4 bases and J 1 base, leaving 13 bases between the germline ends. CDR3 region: CASSPVQGRNTEAFF. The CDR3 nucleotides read TGTGCCAGCAGCCCCGTACAGGGTAGGAACACTGAAGCTTTCTTT.

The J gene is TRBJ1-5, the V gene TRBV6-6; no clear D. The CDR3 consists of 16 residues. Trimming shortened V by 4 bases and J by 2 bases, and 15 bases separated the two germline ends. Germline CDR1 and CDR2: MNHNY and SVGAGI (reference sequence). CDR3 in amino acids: CASSSPGGRGNQPQHF. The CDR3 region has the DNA TGTGCCAGCAGTTCCCCCGGAGGAAGGGGCAATCAGCCCCAGCATTTT.

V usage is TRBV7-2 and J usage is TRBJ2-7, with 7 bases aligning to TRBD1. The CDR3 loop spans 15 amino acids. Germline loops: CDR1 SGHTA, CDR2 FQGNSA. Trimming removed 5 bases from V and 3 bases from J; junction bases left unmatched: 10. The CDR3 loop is CASSKGGQVNYEQYF. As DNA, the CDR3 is TGTGCCAGCAGCAAAGGGGGCCAGGTAAACTACGAGCAGTACTTC.

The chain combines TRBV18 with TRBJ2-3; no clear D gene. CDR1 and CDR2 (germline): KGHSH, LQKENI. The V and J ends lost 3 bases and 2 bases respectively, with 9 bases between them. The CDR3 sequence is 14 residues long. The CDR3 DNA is TGTGCCAGCTCACCTTTTAGTGACACAGATACGCAGTATTTT. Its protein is CASSPFSDTDTQYF. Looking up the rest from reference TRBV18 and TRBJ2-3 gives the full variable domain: NAGVMQNPRHLVRRRGQEARLRCSPMKGHSHVYWYRQLPEEGLKFMVYLQKENIIDESGMPKERFSAEFPKEGPSILRIQQVVRGDSAAYFCASSPFSDTDTQYFGPGTRLTVL.

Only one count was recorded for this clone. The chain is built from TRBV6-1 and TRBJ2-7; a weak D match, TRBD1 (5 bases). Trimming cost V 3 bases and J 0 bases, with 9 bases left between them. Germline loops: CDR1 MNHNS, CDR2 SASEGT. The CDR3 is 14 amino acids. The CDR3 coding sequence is TGTGCCAGCAGTGATATAGGGGTCTCCTACGAGCAGTACTTC. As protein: CASSDIGVSYEQYF.

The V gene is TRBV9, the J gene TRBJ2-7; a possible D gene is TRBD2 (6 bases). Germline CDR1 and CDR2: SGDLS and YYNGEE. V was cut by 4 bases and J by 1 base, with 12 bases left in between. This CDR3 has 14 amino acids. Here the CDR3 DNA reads TGTGCCAGCAGCCGGGGAGGTCTATCCTACGAGCAGTACTTC. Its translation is CASSRGGLSYEQYF.

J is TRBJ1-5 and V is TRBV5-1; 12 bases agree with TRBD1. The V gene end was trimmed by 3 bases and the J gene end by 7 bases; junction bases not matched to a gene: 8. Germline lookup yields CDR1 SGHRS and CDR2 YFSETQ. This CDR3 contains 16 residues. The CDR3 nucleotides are TGCGCCAGCAGCTGGGGGACAGGGGGCGAGGGGCAGCCCCAGCATTTT. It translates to CASSWGTGGEGQPQHF.

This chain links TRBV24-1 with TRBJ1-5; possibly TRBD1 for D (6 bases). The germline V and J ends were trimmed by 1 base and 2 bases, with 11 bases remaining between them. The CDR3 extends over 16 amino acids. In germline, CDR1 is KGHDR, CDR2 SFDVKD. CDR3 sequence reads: CATSDLSRGGNQPQHF. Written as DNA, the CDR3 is TGTGCCACCAGTGATTTATCCAGGGGTGGCAATCAGCCCCAGCATTTT.

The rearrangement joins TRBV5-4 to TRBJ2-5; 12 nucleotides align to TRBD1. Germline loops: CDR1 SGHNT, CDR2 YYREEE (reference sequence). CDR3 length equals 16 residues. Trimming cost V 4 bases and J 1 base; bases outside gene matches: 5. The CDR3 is CASSLGQGAPQETQYF. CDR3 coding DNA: TGTGCCAGCAGCCTGGGACAGGGGGCTCCCCAAGAGACCCAGTACTTC.

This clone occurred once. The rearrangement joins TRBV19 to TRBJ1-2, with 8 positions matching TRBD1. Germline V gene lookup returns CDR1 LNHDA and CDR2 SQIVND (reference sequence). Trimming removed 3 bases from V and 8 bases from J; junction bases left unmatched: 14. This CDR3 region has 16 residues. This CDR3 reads CASSISGPQGARGYTF. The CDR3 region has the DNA TGTGCCAGTAGTATCTCCGGACCCCAGGGGGCGCGAGGCTACACCTTC.